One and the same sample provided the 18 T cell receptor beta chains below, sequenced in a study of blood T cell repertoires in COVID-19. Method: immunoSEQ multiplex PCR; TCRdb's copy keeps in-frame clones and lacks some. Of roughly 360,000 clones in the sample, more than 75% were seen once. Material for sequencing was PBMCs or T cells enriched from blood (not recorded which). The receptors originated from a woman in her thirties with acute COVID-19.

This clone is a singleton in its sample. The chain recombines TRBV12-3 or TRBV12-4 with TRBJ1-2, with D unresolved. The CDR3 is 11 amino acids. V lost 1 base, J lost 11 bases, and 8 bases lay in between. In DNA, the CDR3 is TGTGCCAGCAGTTTAGATGGAGAGTACACCTTC. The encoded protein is CASSLDGEYTF.

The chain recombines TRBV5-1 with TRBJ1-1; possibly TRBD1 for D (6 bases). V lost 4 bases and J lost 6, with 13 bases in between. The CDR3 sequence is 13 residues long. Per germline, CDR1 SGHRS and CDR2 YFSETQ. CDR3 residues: CASSPAGAAEAFF. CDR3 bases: TGCGCCAGCAGCCCGGCGGGGGCGGCTGAAGCTTTCTTT.

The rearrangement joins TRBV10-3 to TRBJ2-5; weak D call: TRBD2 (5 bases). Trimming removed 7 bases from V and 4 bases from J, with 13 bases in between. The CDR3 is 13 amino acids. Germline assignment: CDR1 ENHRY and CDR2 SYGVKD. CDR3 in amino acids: CAINGEPGETQYF. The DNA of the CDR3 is TGTGCCATCAATGGGGAGCCGGGAGAGACCCAGTACTTC.

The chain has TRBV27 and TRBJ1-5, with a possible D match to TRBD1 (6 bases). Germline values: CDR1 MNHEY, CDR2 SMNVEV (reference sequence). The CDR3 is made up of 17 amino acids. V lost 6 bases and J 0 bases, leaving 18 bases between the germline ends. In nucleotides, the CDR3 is TGTGCCAGCAGCCCCGGGGGGCCTAACTATAGCAATCAGCCCCAGCATTTT. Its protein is CASSPGGPNYSNQPQHF.

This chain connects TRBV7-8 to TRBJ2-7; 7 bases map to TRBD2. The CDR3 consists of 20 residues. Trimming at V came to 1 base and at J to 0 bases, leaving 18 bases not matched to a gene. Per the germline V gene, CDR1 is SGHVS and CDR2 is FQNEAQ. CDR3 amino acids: CASSLGPTQSTGGSSYEQYF. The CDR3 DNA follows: TGTGCCAGCAGCTTAGGCCCAACCCAGTCGACGGGCGGGAGCTCCTACGAGCAGTACTTC.

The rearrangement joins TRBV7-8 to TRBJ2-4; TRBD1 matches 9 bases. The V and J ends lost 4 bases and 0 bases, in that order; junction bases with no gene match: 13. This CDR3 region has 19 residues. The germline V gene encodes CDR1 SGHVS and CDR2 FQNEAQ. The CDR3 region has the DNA TGTGCCAGCAGCTATTCCGGGACAGGGCAGAAGCTAGCCAAAAACATTCAGTACTTC. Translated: CASSYSGTGQKLAKNIQYF.

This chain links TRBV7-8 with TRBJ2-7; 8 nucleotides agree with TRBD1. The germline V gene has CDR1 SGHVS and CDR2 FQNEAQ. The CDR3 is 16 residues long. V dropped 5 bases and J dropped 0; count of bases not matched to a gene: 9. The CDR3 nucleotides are TGTGCCAGCAGCCATTTCGGGACAGGCCCCTCCTACGAGCAGTACTTC. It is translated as CASSHFGTGPSYEQYF.

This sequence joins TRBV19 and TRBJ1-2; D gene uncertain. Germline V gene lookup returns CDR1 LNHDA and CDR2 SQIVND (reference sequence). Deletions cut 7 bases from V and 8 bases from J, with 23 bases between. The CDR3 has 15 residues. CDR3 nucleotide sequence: TGTGCCAGTACCTTTGCTGGTGGAGGGTCGGGGGGCTACACCTTC. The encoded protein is CASTFAGGGSGGYTF.

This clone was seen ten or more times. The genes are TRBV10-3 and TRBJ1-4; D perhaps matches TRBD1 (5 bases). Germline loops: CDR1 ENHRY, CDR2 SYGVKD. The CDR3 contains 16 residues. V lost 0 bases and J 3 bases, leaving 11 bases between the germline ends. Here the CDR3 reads CAISESGTGSNEKLFF. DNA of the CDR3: TGTGCCATCAGTGAGTCGGGCACAGGTTCTAATGAAAAACTGTTTTTT.

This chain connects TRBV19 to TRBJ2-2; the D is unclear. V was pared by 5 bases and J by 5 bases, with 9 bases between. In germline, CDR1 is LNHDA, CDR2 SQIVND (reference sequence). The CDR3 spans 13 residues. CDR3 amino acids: CASSPGVTGELFF. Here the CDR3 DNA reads TGTGCCAGTAGTCCAGGTGTGACCGGGGAGCTGTTTTTT.

CDR3 residues: CASSLSLWGADTQYF. CDR3 in DNA: TGTGCCAGCAGCTTAAGTTTGTGGGGGGCAGATACGCAGTATTTT. The chain joins TRBV7-2 to TRBJ2-3; possible D gene TRBD2, 6 bases. CDR3 length equals 15 residues. The ends were cut back, 2 bases at V and 4 bases at J, with 13 bases in the middle. Germline CDR1 SGHTA, CDR2 FQGNSA.

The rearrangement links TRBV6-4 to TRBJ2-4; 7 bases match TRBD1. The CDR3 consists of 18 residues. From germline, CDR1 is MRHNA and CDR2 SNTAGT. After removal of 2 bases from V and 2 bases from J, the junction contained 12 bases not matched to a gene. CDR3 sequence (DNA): TGTGCCAGCAGTGACCCGCAGCAAGGGGGCGAGACCAAAAACATTCAGTACTTC. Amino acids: CASSDPQQGGETKNIQYF.

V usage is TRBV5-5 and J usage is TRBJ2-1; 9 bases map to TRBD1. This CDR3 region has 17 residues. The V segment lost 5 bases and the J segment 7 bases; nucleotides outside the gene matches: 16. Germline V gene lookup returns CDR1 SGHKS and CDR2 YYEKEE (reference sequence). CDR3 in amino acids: CASRLDRDRVQENEQFF. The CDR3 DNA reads TGTGCCAGCAGGTTAGACCGGGACAGGGTACAGGAGAATGAGCAGTTCTTC. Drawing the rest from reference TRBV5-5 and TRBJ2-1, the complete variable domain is DAGVTQSPTHLIKTRGQQVTLRCSPISGHKSVSWYQQVLGQGPQFIFQYYEKEERGRGNFPDRFSARQFPNYSSELNVNALLLGDSALYLCASRLDRDRVQENEQFFGPGTRLTVL.

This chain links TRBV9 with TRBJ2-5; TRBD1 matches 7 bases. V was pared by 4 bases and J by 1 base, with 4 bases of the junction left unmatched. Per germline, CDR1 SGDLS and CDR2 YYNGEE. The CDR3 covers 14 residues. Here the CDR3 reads CASSKGQVQETQYF. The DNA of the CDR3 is TGTGCCAGCAGCAAAGGACAGGTCCAAGAGACCCAGTACTTC.

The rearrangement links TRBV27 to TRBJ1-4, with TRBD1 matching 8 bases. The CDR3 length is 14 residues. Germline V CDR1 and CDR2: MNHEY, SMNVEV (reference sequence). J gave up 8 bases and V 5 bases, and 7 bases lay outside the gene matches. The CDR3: CASSTRQGSEKLFF. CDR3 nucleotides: TGTGCCAGCAGTACAAGACAGGGGAGCGAAAAACTGTTTTTT.

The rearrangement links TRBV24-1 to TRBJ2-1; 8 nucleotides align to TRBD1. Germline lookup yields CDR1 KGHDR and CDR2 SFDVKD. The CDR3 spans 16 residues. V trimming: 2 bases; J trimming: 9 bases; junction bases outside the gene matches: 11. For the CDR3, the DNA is TGTGCCACCAGTGATTACAGTTCCAGGGGGCCAAGTGAGCAGTTCTTC. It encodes CATSDYSSRGPSEQFF.

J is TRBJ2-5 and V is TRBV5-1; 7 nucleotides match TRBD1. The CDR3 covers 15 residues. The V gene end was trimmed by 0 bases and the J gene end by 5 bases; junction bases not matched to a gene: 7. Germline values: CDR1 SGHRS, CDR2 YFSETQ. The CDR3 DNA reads TGCGCCAGCAGCTTGGACCCAGGGGGTTTTGAGACCCAGTACTTC. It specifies CASSLDPGGFETQYF.

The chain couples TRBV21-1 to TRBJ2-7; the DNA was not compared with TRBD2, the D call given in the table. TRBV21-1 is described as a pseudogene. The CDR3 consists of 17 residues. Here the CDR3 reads CASSKDFGGKGPYEQYF. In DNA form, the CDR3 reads TGTGCCAGCAGCAAAGATTTCGGAGGAAAAGGCCCCTACGAGCAGTACTTC.